The 4 T cell receptor beta chains below all came from one sample that was sequenced in a study of graft-versus-host responses after intestinal transplantation. Their specific antigens are unknown. Profiled with immunoSEQ multiplex PCR; TCRdb holds only in-frame clones, not every one. Here the sample spans over 55,000 clones, roughly 84% being singletons. The starting material was unstimulated CD4+ T cells sorted from spleen or lymph node cells, obtained before transplant. The receptors derive from a human donor who was the organ donor for an intestinal transplant.

The chain has TRBV4-3 and TRBJ2-3; 10 positions match TRBD1. The CDR3 contains 18 residues. V shed 0 bases, J shed 5 bases, and the junction held 11 bases outside the gene matches. CDR1 is LGHNA, CDR2 YSLEER, per germline. The CDR3 DNA is TGCGCCAGCAGCCAAGAGTCTGTGACAGGGGGCGGGAGAGATACGCAGTATTTT. The encoded protein is CASSQESVTGGGRDTQYF.

This rearrangement joins TRBV21-1 to TRBJ1-2; TRBD1, the table's D call, lacks a check against the DNA. TRBV21-1 is a recognized pseudogene. This CDR3 region has 16 residues. The CDR3 loop is CASSPHCREHDYGYTF. Written as DNA, the CDR3 is TGTGCCAGCAGCCCCCACTGCAGGGAACACGACTATGGCTACACCTTC.

The gene calls are TRBV10-3 and TRBJ2-1; TRBD2 matches 16 bases. This CDR3 is 16 amino acids long. The V gene end was trimmed by 11 bases and the J gene end by 7 bases; junction bases not matched to a gene: 11. CDR1 is ENHRY and CDR2 is SYGVKD in the germline V gene. In DNA, the CDR3 is TGTGCCTCGAGAGAGGGACTAGCGGGGGGGCCTAATGAGCAGTTCTTC. It yields the protein CASREGLAGGPNEQFF.

The J gene is TRBJ1-1, the V gene TRBV6-1; 8 bases line up with TRBD1. The germline V gene has CDR1 MNHNS and CDR2 SASEGT. The CDR3 covers 14 residues. The ends lost 8 bases at V and 1 base at J; junction bases unmatched: 6. CDR3 protein: CASFRDRPNTEAFF. The CDR3 nucleotides read TGTGCCAGCTTCCGGGACAGGCCGAACACTGAAGCTTTCTTT.